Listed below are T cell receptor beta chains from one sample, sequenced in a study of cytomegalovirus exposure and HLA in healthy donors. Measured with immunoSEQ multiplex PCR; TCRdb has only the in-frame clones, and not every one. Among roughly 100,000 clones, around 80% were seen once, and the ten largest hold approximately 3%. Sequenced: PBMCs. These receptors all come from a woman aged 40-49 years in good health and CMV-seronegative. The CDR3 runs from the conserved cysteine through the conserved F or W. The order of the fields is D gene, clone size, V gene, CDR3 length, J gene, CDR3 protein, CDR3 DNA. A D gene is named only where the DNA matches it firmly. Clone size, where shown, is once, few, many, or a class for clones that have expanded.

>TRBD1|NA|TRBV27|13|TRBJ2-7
CASSRDRSYEQYF
TGTGCCAGCTCCCGGGACAGGTCCTACGAGCAGTACTTC
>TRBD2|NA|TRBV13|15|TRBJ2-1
CASSFTSGSHNEQFF
TGTGCCAGCAGCTTCACTAGCGGGAGCCACAATGAGCAGTTCTTC
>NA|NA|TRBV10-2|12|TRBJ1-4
CASKERGEKLFF
TGCGCCAGCAAGGAAAGGGGCGAAAAACTGTTTTTT
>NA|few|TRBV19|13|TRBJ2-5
CASSIKRQETQYF
TGTGCCAGTAGTATAAAGCGGCAAGAGACCCAGTACTTC
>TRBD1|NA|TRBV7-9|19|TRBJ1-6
CASSLGLGQGVTYNSPLHF
TGTGCCAGCAGCTTAGGTCTGGGACAGGGCGTCACCTATAATTCACCCCTCCACTTT
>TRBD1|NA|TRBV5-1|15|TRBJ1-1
CASSLVPRGDTEAFF
TGCGCCAGCAGCTTGGTCCCCAGGGGGGACACTGAAGCTTTCTTT
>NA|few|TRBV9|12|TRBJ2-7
CASKGDGYEQYF
TGTGCCAGCAAAGGTGACGGGTACGAGCAGTACTTC
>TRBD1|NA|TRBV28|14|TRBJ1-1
CASSWTGADTEAFF
TGTGCCAGCAGTTGGACAGGGGCGGACACTGAAGCTTTCTTT
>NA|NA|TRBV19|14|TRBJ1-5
CASSIQRYNQPQHF
TGTGCCAGTAGTATTCAGCGGTACAATCAGCCCCAGCATTTT
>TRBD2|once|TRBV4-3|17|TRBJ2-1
CASSQVLAAGRYNEQFF
TGCGCCAGCAGCCAAGTGTTAGCAGCGGGACGGTACAATGAGCAGTTCTTC
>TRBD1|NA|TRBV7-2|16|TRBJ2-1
CASSLQLGQGYNEQFF
TGTGCCAGCAGCTTACAATTGGGACAGGGCTACAATGAGCAGTTCTTC
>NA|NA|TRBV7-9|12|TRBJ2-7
CSSSLRTVEQYF
TGTTCCAGCAGCCTCAGGACTGTAGAGCAGTACTTC
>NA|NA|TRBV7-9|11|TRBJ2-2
CSGLGAGELFF
TGTTCCGGCCTGGGGGCTGGGGAGCTGTTTTTT
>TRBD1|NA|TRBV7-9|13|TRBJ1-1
CASSPGQGGKAFF
TGTGCCAGCAGCCCCGGACAGGGGGGCAAAGCTTTCTTT
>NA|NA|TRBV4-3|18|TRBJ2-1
CASSQDLKDYTFYNEQFF
TGCGCCAGCAGCCAAGATCTCAAGGACTATACTTTTTACAATGAGCAGTTCTTC
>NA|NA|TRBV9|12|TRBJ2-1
CASSPSESRQFF
TGTGCCAGCAGCCCTTCGGAGAGCCGGCAGTTCTTC
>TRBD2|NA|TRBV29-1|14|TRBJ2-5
CSVERERELETQYF
TGCAGCGTTGAACGTGAGCGGGAGCTGGAGACCCAGTACTTC
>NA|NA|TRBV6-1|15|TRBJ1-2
CASSEYGREGYGYTF
TGTGCCAGCAGTGAATACGGCAGGGAGGGCTATGGCTACACCTTC
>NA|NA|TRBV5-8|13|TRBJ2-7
CASSLSLSYEQYF
TGTGCCAGCAGCTTGTCCCTTTCCTACGAGCAGTACTTC
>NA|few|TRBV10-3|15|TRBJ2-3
CAIMADRVSKDTQYF
TGTGCCATCATGGCGGACAGAGTATCGAAAGATACGCAGTATTTT
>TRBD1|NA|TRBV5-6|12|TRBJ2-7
CASSLAAGQGAF
TGTGCCAGCAGCTTGGCCGCGGGACAGGGTGCCTTC
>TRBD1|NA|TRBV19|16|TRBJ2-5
CASSISDRGRRETQYF
TGTGCCAGTAGTATATCGGACAGGGGGCGGCGAGAGACCCAGTACTTC
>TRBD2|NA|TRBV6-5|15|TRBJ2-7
CASSNPGLAVYEQYF
TGTGCCAGCAGTAACCCGGGACTAGCGGTTTACGAGCAGTACTTC
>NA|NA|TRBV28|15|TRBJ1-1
CASSPHWGENTEAFF
TGTGCCAGCAGTCCGCATTGGGGCGAGAACACTGAAGCTTTCTTT
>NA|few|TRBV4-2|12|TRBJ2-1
CASSQEGTMQFF
TGTGCCAGCAGCCAAGAAGGGACAATGCAGTTCTTC
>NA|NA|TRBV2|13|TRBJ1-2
CASSDQGGHGYTF
TGTGCCAGCAGTGACCAGGGCGGACATGGCTACACCTTC
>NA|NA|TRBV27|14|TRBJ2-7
CASSLDRRAYEQYF
TGTGCCAGCAGTTTAGACAGAAGAGCCTACGAGCAGTACTTC
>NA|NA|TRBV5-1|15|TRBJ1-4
CASRESSSINEKLFF
TGCGCCAGCAGGGAGAGTTCCAGTATTAATGAAAAACTGTTTTTT
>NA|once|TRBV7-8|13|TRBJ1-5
CASSLQGNQPQHF
TGTGCCAGCAGCTTACAGGGCAATCAGCCCCAGCATTTT
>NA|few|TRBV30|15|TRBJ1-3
CAWTSGNSPGNTIYF
TGTGCCTGGACTTCCGGGAACAGCCCTGGAAACACCATATATTTT
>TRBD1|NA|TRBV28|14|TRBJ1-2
CASLPGQAVYGYTF
TGTGCCAGTCTTCCCGGACAGGCGGTCTATGGCTACACCTTC
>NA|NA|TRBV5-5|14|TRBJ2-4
CASMPGFAKNIQYF
TGTGCCAGCATGCCAGGGTTTGCCAAAAACATTCAGTACTTC
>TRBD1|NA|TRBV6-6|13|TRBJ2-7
CASSRGTGGEQYF
TGTGCCAGCAGTCGCGGGACAGGGGGCGAGCAGTACTTC
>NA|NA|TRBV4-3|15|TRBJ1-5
CASSQAGYSNQPQHF
TGCGCCAGCAGCCAAGCGGGATATAGCAATCAGCCCCAGCATTTT
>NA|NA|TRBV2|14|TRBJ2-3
CALQRDLTTDTQYF
TGTGCCCTCCAACGGGATCTTACCACAGATACGCAGTATTTT
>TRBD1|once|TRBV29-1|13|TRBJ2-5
CSVEPTGGETQYF
TGCAGCGTTGAGCCCACAGGGGGGGAGACCCAGTACTTC
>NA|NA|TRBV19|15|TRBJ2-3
CASTHDGGSTDTQYF
TGTGCCAGTACCCATGATGGCGGTAGCACAGATACGCAGTATTTT
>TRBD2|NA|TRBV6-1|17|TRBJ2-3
CASSESLVAGDTDTQYF
TGTGCCAGCAGTGAATCATTAGTGGCGGGGGACACAGATACGCAGTATTTT
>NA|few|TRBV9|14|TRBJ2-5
CASSVGGREETQYF
TGTGCCAGCAGCGTAGGAGGCAGGGAAGAGACCCAGTACTTC
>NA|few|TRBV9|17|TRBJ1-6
CASSVAPGLGPDSPLHF
TGTGCCAGCAGCGTAGCTCCGGGACTCGGGCCAGATTCACCCCTCCACTTT
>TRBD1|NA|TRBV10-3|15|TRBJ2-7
CAISESMQGAREQYF
TGTGCCATCAGTGAGTCGATGCAGGGGGCAAGGGAGCAGTACTTC
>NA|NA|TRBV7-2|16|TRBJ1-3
CASSLSGAGSGNTIYF
TGTGCCAGCAGCTTATCCGGAGCGGGCTCTGGAAACACCATATATTTT
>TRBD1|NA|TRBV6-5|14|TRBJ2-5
CASSGFQGEGTQYF
TGTGCCAGCAGCGGCTTCCAGGGGGAAGGGACCCAGTACTTC
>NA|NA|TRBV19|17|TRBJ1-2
CASSIGFAQGALDGYTF
TGTGCCAGTAGTATTGGATTCGCACAGGGCGCCCTTGATGGCTACACCTTC
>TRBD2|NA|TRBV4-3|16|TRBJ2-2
CASSPGLAENTGELFF
TGCGCCAGCAGCCCCGGACTAGCGGAGAACACCGGGGAGCTGTTTTTT
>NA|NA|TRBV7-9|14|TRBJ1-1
CASSLGQINTEAFF
TGTGCCAGCAGCCTTGGACAGATAAACACTGAAGCTTTCTTT
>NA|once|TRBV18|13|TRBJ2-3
CASSSDSSDTQYF
TGTGCCAGCTCGTCCGACAGTTCAGATACGCAGTATTTT
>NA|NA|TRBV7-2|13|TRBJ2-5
CASSRSSQETQYF
TGTGCCAGCAGCAGGAGTAGTCAAGAGACCCAGTACTTC
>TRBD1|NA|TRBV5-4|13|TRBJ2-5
CASWDRGGETQYF
TGTGCCAGCTGGGACAGGGGGGGAGAGACCCAGTACTTC
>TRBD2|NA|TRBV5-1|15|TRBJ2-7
CASSEGLAGTYEQYF
TGCGCCAGCAGCGAGGGACTAGCGGGAACCTACGAGCAGTACTTC
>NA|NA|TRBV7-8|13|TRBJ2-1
CASGESSYNEQFF
TGTGCCAGCGGGGAGAGCTCCTACAATGAGCAGTTCTTC
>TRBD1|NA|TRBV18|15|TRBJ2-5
CASSTGTGGLETQYF
TGTGCCAGCTCAACAGGGACAGGGGGATTAGAGACCCAGTACTTC
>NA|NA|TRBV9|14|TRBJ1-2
CASSVDAAGNGYTF
TGTGCCAGCAGCGTAGATGCGGCAGGGAATGGCTACACCTTC
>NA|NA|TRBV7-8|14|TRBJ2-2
CASSLVRGNGELFF
TGTGCCAGCAGCTTAGTCCGCGGGAATGGGGAGCTGTTTTTT
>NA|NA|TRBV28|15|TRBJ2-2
CASSFGTRNTGELFF
TGTGCCAGCAGTTTCGGGACACGGAACACCGGGGAGCTGTTTTTT